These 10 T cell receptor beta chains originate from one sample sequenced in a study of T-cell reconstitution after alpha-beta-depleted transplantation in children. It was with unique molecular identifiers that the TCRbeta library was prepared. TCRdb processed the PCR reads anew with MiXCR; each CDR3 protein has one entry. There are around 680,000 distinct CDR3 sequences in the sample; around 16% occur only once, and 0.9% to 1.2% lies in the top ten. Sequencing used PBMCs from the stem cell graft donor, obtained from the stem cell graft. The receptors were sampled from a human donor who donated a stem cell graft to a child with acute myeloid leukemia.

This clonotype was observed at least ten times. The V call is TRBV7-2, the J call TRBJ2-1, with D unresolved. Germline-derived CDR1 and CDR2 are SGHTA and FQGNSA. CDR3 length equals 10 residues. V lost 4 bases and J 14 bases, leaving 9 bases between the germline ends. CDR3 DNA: TGTGCCAGCAGCTCGAAACGGGAGTTCTTC. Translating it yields CASSSKREFF.

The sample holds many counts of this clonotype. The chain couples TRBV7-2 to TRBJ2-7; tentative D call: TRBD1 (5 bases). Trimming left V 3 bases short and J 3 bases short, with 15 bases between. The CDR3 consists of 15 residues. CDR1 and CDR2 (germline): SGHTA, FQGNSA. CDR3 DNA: TGTGCCAGCAGCTTCTTAGGGGCGACTCTCTACGAGCAGTACTTC. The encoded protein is CASSFLGATLYEQYF. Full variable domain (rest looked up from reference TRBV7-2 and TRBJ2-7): GAGVSQSPSNKVTEKGKDVELRCDPISGHTALYWYRQSLGQGLEFLIYFQGNSAPDKSGLPSDRFSAERTGGSVSTLTIQRTQQEDSAVYLCASSFLGATLYEQYFGPGTRLTVT.

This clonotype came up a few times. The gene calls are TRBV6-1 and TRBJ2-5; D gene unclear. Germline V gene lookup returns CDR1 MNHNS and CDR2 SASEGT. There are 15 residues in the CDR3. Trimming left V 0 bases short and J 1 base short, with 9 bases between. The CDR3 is CASSEAGLGQETQYF. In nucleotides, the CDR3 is TGTGCCAGCAGTGAAGCGGGGTTGGGCCAAGAGACCCAGTACTTC.

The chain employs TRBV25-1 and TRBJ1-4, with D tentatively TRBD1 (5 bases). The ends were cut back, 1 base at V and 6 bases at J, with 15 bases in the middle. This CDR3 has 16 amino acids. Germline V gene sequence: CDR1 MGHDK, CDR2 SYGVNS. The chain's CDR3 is CASSESVGVGDEKLFF. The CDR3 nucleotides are TGTGCCAGCAGTGAATCGGTGGGGGTCGGGGATGAAAAACTGTTTTTT.

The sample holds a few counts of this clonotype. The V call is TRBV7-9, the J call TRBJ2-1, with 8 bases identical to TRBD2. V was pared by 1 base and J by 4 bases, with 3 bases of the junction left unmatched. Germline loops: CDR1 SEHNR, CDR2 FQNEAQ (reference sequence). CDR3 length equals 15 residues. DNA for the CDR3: TGTGCCAGCAGCTTAGTGCGGGGGGCGTACAATGAGCAGTTCTTC. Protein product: CASSLVRGAYNEQFF.

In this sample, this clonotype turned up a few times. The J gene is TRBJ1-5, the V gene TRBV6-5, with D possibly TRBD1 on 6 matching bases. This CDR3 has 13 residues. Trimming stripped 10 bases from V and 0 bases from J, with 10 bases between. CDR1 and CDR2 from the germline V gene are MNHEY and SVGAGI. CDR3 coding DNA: TGTGCCACCAAGGACAGTAGCAATCAGCCCCAGCATTTT. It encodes CATKDSSNQPQHF.

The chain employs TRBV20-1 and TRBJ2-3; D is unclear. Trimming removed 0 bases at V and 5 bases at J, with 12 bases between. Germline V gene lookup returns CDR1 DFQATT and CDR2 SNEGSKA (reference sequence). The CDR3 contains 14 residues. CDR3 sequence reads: CSARDPWSLDTQYF. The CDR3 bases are TGCAGTGCTAGAGATCCCTGGAGTTTAGATACGCAGTATTTT.

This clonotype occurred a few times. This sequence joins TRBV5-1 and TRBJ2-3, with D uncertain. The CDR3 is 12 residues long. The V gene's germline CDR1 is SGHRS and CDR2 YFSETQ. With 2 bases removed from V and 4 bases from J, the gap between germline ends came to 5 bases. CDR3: CASSLLSDTQYF. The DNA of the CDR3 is TGCGCCAGCAGCTTATTATCAGATACGCAGTATTTT.

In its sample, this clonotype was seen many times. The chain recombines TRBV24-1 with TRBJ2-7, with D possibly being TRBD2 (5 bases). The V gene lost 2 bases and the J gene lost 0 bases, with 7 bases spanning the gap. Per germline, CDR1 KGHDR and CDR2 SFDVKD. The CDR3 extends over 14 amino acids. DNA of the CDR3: TGTGCCACCAGTGATTCCGGGATCTCCTACGAGCAGTACTTC. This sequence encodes CATSDSGISYEQYF.

CDR3 protein: CASSVTQGYNEQFF. CDR3 coding DNA: TGTGCCAGCAGCGTAACGCAGGGTTACAATGAGCAGTTCTTC. V and J are TRBV7-9 and TRBJ2-1; D perhaps matches TRBD1 (5 bases). Germline V CDR1 and CDR2: SEHNR, FQNEAQ (reference sequence). V was pared by 5 bases and J by 4 bases, with 12 bases between. The CDR3 consists of 14 residues. The complete variable domain, with remaining parts taken from reference TRBV7-9 and TRBJ2-1, reads DTGVSQNPRHKITKRGQNVTFRCDPISEHNRLYWYRQTLGQGPEFLTYFQNEAQLEKSRLLSDRFSAERPKGSFSTLEIQRTEQGDSAMYLCASSVTQGYNEQFFGPGTRLTVL.